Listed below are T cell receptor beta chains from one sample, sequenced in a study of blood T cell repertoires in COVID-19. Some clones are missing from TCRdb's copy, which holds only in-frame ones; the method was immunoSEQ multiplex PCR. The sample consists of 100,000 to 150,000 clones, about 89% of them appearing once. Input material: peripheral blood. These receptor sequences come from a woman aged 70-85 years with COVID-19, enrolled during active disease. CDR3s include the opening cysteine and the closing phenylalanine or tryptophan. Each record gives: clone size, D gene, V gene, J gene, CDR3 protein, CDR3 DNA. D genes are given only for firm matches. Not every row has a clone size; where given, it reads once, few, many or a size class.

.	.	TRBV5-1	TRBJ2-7	CASSLGSDTATGEQYF	TGCGCCAGCAGCTTGGGTTCGGACACGGCCACCGGCGAGCAGTACTTC
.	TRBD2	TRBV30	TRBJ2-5	CAWSILAGGLETQYF	TGTGCCTGGAGTATTCTAGCGGGGGGGTTGGAGACCCAGTACTTC
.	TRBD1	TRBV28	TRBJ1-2	CASTPRDRGLYGYTF	TGTGCCAGCACGCCCCGGGACAGGGGACTTTATGGCTACACCTTC
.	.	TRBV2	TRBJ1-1	CASSEGGGGGGTEAFF	TGTGCCAGCAGTGAAGGAGGTGGTGGGGGGGGCACTGAAGCTTTCTTT
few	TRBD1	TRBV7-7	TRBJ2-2	CASSLGTGNTGELFF	TGTGCTAGCAGCTTGGGGACAGGGAACACCGGGGAGCTGTTTTTT
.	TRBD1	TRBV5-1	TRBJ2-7	CASSLSGTGAYEQYF	TGCGCCAGCAGCTTATCCGGGACAGGGGCCTACGAGCAGTACTTC
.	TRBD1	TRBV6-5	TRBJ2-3	CASTPSGTGTDTQYF	TGTGCCAGCACTCCATCCGGGACAGGCACAGATACGCAGTATTTT
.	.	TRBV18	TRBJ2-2	CASSLEDRGTGELFF	TGTGCCAGCTCACTCGAGGACAGAGGCACCGGGGAGCTGTTTTTT
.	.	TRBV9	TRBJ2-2	CASSVGPGDSTGELFF	TGTGCCAGCAGCGTGGGGCCAGGGGATAGCACCGGGGAGCTGTTTTTT
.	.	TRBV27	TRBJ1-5	CASSVGQDNQPQHF	TGTGCCAGCAGTGTAGGACAAGACAATCAGCCCCAGCATTTT
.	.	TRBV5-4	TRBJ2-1	CASSPPLRGGAYNEQFF	TGTGCCAGCAGCCCACCCTTGAGGGGGGGTGCCTACAATGAGCAGTTCTTC
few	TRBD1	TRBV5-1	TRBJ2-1	CASSFQTGTGMLLNEQFF	TGCGCCAGCAGCTTCCAAACCGGGACAGGGATGTTATTGAATGAGCAGTTCTTC
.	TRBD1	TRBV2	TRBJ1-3	CASRGQGENTIYF	TGTGCCAGCAGGGGACAGGGTGAAAACACCATATATTTT
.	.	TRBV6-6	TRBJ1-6	CASSYLGADSPLHF	TGTGCCAGCAGTTACCTGGGGGCGGATTCACCCCTCCACTTT
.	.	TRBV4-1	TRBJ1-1	CASSLHGQNTEAFF	TGCGCCAGCAGCCTCCACGGACAGAACACTGAAGCTTTCTTT
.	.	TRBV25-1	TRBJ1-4	CASSEYSGNQEKLFF	TGTGCCAGCAGTGAATATTCCGGGAACCAGGAAAAACTGTTTTTT
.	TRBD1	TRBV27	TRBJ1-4	CASSLRGQGGEKLFF	TGTGCCAGCAGTTTAAGAGGGCAGGGGGGCGAAAAACTGTTTTTT
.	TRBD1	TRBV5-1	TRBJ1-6	CASSFGQANSSPLHF	TGCGCCAGCAGCTTCGGACAGGCGAACTCTTCACCCCTCCACTTT
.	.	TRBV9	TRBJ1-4	CASSADSHNEKLFF	TGTGCCAGCAGCGCGGACAGCCATAATGAAAAACTGTTTTTT
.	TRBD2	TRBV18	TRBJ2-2	CASSLKLAVENTGELFF	TGTGCCAGCTCACTAAAACTAGCGGTTGAAAACACCGGGGAGCTGTTTTTT
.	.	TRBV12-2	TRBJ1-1	CASRVSTGVDTEAFF	TGTGCAAGTCGCGTATCAACAGGGGTGGACACTGAAGCTTTCTTT
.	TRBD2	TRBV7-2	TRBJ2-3	CASSQDGGGFDTQYF	TGTGCCAGCAGCCAGGACGGGGGAGGGTTCGATACGCAGTATTTT
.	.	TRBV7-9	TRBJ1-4	CASSLATGEKLFF	TGTGCCAGCAGCTTAGCGACGGGGGAAAAACTGTTTTTT
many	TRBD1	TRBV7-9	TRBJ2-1	CASSLGDSTVNNEQFF	TGTGCCAGCAGCTTGGGGGACAGTACCGTGAACAATGAGCAGTTCTTC
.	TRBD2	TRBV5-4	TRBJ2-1	CASSLPPLAGDYNEQFF	TGTGCCAGCAGCTTGCCCCCGCTTGCGGGGGATTACAATGAGCAGTTCTTC
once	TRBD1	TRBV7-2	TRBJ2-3	CASSLAAQGAGDTQYF	TGTGCCAGCAGCTTAGCGGCACAGGGGGCGGGAGATACGCAGTATTTT
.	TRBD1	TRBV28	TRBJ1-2	CASVVGGQGARGYTF	TGTGCCAGCGTGGTCGGGGGACAGGGGGCGAGAGGCTACACCTTC
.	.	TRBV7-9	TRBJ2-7	CAPIVQGPLYEQYF	TGTGCCCCCATAGTGCAGGGCCCCCTCTACGAGCAGTACTTC
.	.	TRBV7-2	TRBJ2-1	CASSSRTIPRDEQFF	TGTGCCAGCAGCTCCCGGACTATACCCCGAGATGAGCAGTTCTTC
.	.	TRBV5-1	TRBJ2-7	CASSLAPGYSYEQYF	TGCGCCAGCAGCTTGGCCCCGGGGTACTCCTACGAGCAGTACTTC
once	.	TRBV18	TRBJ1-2	CASSPRETNYGYTF	TGTGCCAGCTCACCGAGGGAAACTAACTATGGCTACACCTTC
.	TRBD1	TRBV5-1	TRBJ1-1	CASSLRTGDGAEAFF	TGCGCCAGCAGCCTCCGGACAGGGGATGGGGCTGAAGCTTTCTTT
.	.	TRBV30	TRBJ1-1	CAWGRDTEAFF	TGTGCCTGGGGCAGGGACACTGAAGCTTTCTTT
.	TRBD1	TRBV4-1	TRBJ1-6	CASSQVPGGAGARGSPLHF	TGCGCCAGCAGCCAAGTACCAGGGGGCGCGGGGGCCCGGGGGTCACCCCTCCACTTT
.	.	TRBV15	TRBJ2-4	CATSRALVGGAKNIQYF	TGTGCCACCAGCAGAGCCCTCGTGGGGGGTGCCAAAAACATTCAGTACTTC
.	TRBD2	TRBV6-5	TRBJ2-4	CASSLAGGTKNIQYF	TGTGCCAGCAGTTTAGCGGGGGGGACCAAAAACATTCAGTACTTC
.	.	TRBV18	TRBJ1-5	CASSSNRAPNQPQHF	TGTGCCAGCTCATCTAACAGGGCGCCCAATCAGCCCCAGCATTTT
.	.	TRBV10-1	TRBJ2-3	CASSGGEDSPYTDTQYF	TGCGCCAGCAGCGGGGGAGAGGACTCGCCCTACACAGATACGCAGTATTTT
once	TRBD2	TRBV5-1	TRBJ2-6	CASSSGTSLPGANVLTF	TGCGCCAGCAGCTCCGGGACTAGCCTTCCTGGGGCCAACGTCCTGACTTTC
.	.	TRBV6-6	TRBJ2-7	CASSLRRGLEAYEQYF	TGTGCCAGCAGTCTCCGGCGGGGCCTGGAAGCCTACGAGCAGTACTTC
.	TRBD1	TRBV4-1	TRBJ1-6	CASSRRTGGESPLHF	TGCGCCAGCAGCCGCAGGACAGGGGGCGAATCACCCCTCCACTTT
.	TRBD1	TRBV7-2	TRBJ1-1	CASSFITGAAEAFF	TGTGCCAGCAGCTTTATAACAGGGGCAGCTGAAGCTTTCTTT
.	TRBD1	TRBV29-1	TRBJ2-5	CSVGGQGKETQYF	TGCAGCGTGGGGGGACAGGGGAAGGAGACCCAGTACTTC
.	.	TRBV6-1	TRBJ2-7	CASSEAGSTYEQYF	TGTGCCAGCAGTGAAGCGGGCAGCACCTACGAGCAGTACTTC
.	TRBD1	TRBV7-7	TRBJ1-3	CASSLFGQGGGLSGNTIYF	TGTGCTAGCAGCTTATTCGGACAGGGTGGTGGATTGTCTGGAAACACCATATATTTT
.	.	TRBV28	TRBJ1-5	CASSSLGIQQPQHF	TGTGCCAGCAGTTCGCTCGGGATCCAACAGCCCCAGCATTTT
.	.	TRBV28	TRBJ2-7	CASRSTGPTYEQYF	TGTGCCAGCAGGAGCACAGGGCCCACCTACGAGCAGTACTTC
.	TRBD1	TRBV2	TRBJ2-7	CASSEGQAPYEQYF	TGTGCCAGCAGCGAAGGACAGGCACCCTACGAGCAGTACTTC
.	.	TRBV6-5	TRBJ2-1	CASSYDNYYNEQFF	TGTGCCAGCAGTTACGACAATTACTACAATGAGCAGTTCTTC
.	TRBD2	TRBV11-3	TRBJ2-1	CASSQGTSGGYNEQFF	TGTGCCAGCAGCCAGGGGACTAGCGGGGGGTACAATGAGCAGTTCTTC
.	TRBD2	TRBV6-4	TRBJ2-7	CASSESGTSYEQYF	TGTGCCAGCAGTGAGTCCGGGACTAGTTACGAGCAGTACTTC
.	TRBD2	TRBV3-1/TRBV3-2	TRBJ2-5	CATQLAGGKETQYF	TGTGCCACCCAACTAGCGGGGGGGAAAGAGACCCAGTACTTC
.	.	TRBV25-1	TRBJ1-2	CASSEGGGYYGYTF	TGTGCCAGCAGTGAAGGGGGCGGGTACTATGGCTACACCTTC
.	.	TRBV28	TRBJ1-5	CASRGPNQPQHF	TGTGCCAGCAGGGGGCCAAATCAGCCCCAGCATTTT
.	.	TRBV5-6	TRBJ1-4	CASSLKPPRATNEKLFF	TGTGCCAGCAGCTTAAAGCCCCCGAGGGCGACTAATGAAAAACTGTTTTTT
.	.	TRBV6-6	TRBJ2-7	CASSYPRSGSERQYF	TGTGCCAGCAGTTACCCGAGATCCGGGAGCGAGCGGCAGTACTTC
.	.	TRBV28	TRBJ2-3	CASSGQGMGTDTQYF	TGTGCCAGCAGTGGTCAGGGGATGGGCACAGATACGCAGTATTTT
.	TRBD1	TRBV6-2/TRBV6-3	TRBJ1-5	CASSPWTGSNQPQHF	TGTGCCAGCAGCCCCTGGACAGGTAGCAATCAGCCCCAGCATTTT